This paragraph reports one T cell receptor beta chain. The data belong to a study of long-term antiretroviral therapy in people with HIV. Version v3.0 of the immunoSEQ assay ran at survey level. The method was immunoSEQ multiplex PCR; TCRdb's version includes in-frame clones alone and lacks a portion of them. Of about 17,000 clones listed, roughly 78% are singletons. The sequence was obtained from a man aged 30-40 years with HIV. This specimen was unsorted PBMCs, taken at the start of antiretroviral therapy.

CDR3 in DNA: TGTGCCAGCAGCTTAGTGGCCGACCCCGACAATGAGCAGTTCTTC. Translation gives CASSLVADPDNEQFF. The rearrangement uses TRBV7-6 and TRBJ2-1; no clear D. In germline, CDR1 is SGHVS, CDR2 FNYEAQ. This CDR3 spans 15 amino acids. The germline V and J ends were trimmed by 1 base and 5 bases, with 12 bases remaining between them.